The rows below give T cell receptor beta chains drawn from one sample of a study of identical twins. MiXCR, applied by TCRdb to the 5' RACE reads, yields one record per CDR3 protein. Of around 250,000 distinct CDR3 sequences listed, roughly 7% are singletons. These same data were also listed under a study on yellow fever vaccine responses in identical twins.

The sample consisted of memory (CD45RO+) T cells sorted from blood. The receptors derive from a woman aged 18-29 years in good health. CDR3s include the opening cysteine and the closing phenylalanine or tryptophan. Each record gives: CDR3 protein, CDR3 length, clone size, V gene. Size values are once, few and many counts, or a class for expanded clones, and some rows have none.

CDR3 protein: CASSYRQGTVITDTQYF
CDR3 length: 17
clone size: many
V gene: TRBV12-3/TRBV12-4

CDR3 protein: CSVGGGSEAFF
CDR3 length: 11
clone size: many
V gene: TRBV29-1

CDR3 protein: CASSDTTSSPDTQYF
CDR3 length: 15
clone size: few
V gene: TRBV6-4

CDR3 protein: CATVLAKGNNEQFF
CDR3 length: 14
clone size: few
V gene: TRBV25-1

CDR3 protein: CSASRDTDPSYEQFF
CDR3 length: 15
clone size: .
V gene: TRBV20-1

CDR3 protein: CASSLRGGLSPLHF
CDR3 length: 14
clone size: few
V gene: TRBV11-2

CDR3 protein: CSARELAGTSGSETQYF
CDR3 length: 17
clone size: few
V gene: TRBV20-1

CDR3 protein: CASRRTDANSPLHF
CDR3 length: 14
clone size: .
V gene: TRBV6-1

CDR3 protein: CASGTGGLSDQPQHF
CDR3 length: 15
clone size: many
V gene: TRBV28

CDR3 protein: CASVTGSSYEQYF
CDR3 length: 13
clone size: many
V gene: TRBV7-8

CDR3 protein: CASSPTFRGMNEQFF
CDR3 length: 15
clone size: many
V gene: TRBV27

CDR3 protein: CSAGQAVNSPLHF
CDR3 length: 13
clone size: .
V gene: TRBV20-1

CDR3 protein: CSASPDQVQPQHF
CDR3 length: 13
clone size: many
V gene: TRBV20-1

CDR3 protein: CASSFMWGYTF
CDR3 length: 11
clone size: many
V gene: TRBV12-3/TRBV12-4

CDR3 protein: CASSLGIAVEQFF
CDR3 length: 13
clone size: many
V gene: TRBV7-6

CDR3 protein: CASSLQGRDYGYTF
CDR3 length: 14
clone size: many
V gene: TRBV5-1

CDR3 protein: CAISAPGVSYEQYF
CDR3 length: 14
clone size: few
V gene: TRBV10-3

CDR3 protein: CASSIGQTGGYTF
CDR3 length: 13
clone size: .
V gene: TRBV12-3/TRBV12-4

CDR3 protein: CASSFLDSNYGYTF
CDR3 length: 14
clone size: .
V gene: TRBV5-1

CDR3 protein: CASSTYGQAVQPQHF
CDR3 length: 15
clone size: few
V gene: TRBV28

CDR3 protein: CASRTSGTKNIQYF
CDR3 length: 14
clone size: .
V gene: TRBV2

CDR3 protein: CASSFAGLAGGPRAYEQYF
CDR3 length: 19
clone size: .
V gene: TRBV12-1

CDR3 protein: CASSLISGSNTGELFF
CDR3 length: 16
clone size: many
V gene: TRBV27

CDR3 protein: CASSFEARRGLGNTIYF
CDR3 length: 17
clone size: .
V gene: TRBV28

CDR3 protein: CASSLVWGLANEQFF
CDR3 length: 15
clone size: many
V gene: TRBV5-1

CDR3 protein: CASSAGTSGGLDTQYF
CDR3 length: 16
clone size: few
V gene: TRBV2

CDR3 protein: CASSQHRAAYGYTF
CDR3 length: 14
clone size: few
V gene: TRBV3-1

CDR3 protein: CAIRASGSSETQYF
CDR3 length: 14
clone size: .
V gene: TRBV10-3